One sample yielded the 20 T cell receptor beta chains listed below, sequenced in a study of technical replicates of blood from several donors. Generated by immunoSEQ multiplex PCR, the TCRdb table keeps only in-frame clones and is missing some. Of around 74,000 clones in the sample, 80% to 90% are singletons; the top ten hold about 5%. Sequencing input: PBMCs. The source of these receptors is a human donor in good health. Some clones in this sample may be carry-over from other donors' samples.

The DNA of the CDR3 is TGTGCCAGCAGTTACTCGAACCGGGGTGATACGCAGTATTTT. Translated, it gives CASSYSNRGDTQYF. This chain links TRBV6-5 with TRBJ2-3, with a possible D match to TRBD2 (5 bases). In germline, CDR1 is MNHEY, CDR2 SVGAGI. This CDR3 has 14 amino acids. The V end lost 0 bases, the J end lost 6 bases, and 10 bases lay between the germline ends.

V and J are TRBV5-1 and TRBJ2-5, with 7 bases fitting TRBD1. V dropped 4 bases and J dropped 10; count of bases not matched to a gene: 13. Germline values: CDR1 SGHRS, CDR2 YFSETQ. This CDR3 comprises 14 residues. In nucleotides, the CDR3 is TGCGCCAGCAGCCGGTGGGACAGCGGAGCAGGCCAGTACTTC. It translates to CASSRWDSGAGQYF.

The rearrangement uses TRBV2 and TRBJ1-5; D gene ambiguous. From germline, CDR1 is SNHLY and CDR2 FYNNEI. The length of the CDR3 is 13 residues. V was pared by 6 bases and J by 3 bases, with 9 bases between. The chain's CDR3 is CASRGGLNQPQHF. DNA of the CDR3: TGTGCCAGCAGGGGCGGGCTCAATCAGCCCCAGCATTTT.

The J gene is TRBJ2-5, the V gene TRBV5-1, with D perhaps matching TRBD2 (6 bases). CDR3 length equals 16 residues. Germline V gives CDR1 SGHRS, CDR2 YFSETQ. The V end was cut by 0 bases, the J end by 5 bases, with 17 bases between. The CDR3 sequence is CASSLAGGLFGETQYF. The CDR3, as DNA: TGCGCCAGCAGCTTGGCCGGGGGACTTTTTGGGGAGACCCAGTACTTC.

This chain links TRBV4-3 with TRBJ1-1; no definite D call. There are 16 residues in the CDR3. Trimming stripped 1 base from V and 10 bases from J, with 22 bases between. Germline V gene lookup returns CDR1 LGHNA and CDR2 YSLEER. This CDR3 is CASSQVGSGLLEGAFF. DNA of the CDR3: TGCGCCAGCAGCCAAGTAGGGTCGGGTCTATTAGAGGGAGCTTTCTTT.

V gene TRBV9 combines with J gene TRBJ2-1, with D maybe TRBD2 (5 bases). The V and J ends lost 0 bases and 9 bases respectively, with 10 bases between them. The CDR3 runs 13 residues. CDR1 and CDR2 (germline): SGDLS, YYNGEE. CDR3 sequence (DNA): TGTGCCAGCAGCGTAGCTCACGAGGGTGAGCAGTTCTTC. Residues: CASSVAHEGEQFF.

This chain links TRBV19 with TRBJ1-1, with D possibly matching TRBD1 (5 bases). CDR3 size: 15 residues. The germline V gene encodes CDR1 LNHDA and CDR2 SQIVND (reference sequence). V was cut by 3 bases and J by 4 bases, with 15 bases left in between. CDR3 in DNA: TGTGCCAGTAGTATCTCCCAGGGAGGGGCCACTGAAGCTTTCTTT. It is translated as CASSISQGGATEAFF.

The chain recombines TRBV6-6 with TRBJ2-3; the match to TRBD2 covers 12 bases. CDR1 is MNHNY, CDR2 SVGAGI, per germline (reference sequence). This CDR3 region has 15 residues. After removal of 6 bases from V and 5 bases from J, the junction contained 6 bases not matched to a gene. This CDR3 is CASRPSSGGGDTQYF. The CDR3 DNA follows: TGTGCCAGCAGACCCTCTAGCGGGGGGGGAGATACGCAGTATTTT.

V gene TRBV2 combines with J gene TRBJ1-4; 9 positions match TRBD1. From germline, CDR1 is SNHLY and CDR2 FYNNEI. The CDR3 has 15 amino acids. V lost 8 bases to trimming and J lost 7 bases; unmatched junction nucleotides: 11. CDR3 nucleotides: TGTGCCAGCCGGGGTCCGGGACAGGGATTTGAAAAACTGTTTTTT. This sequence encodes CASRGPGQGFEKLFF. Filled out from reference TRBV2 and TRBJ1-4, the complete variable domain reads EPEVTQTPSHQVTQMGQEVILRCVPISNHLYFYWYRQILGQKVEFLVSFYNNEISEKSEIFDDQFSVERPDGSNFTLKIRSTKLEDSAMYFCASRGPGQGFEKLFFGSGTQLSVL.

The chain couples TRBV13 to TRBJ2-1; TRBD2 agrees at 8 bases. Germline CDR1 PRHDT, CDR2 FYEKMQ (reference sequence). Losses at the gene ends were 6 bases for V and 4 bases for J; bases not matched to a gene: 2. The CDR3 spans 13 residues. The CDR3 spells CASRLAVYNEQFF. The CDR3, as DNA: TGTGCCAGCAGACTAGCGGTATACAATGAGCAGTTCTTC.

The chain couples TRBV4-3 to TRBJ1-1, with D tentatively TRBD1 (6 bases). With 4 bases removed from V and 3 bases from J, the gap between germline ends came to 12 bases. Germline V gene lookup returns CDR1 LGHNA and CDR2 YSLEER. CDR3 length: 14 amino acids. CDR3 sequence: CASSRRGGHTEAFF. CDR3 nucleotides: TGCGCCAGCAGCCGGCGGGGGGGCCACACTGAAGCTTTCTTT.

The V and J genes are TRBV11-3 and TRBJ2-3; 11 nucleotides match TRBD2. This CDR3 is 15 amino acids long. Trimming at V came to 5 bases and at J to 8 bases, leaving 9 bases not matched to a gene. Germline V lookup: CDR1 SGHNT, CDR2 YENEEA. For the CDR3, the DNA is TGTGCCAGCAGCCTAGGGACTAGCGGAGTGGGTACGCAGTATTTT. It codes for CASSLGTSGVGTQYF.

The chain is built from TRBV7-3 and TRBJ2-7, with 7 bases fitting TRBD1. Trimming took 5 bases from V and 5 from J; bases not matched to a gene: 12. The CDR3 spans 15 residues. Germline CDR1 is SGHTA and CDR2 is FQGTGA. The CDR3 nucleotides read TGTGCCAGCAGCCTTTGGACAGGCCAGCTCGACGAGCAGTACTTC. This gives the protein CASSLWTGQLDEQYF.

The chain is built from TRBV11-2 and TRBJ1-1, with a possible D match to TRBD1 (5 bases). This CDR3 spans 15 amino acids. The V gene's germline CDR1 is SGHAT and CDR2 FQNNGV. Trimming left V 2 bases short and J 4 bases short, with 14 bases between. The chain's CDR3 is CASSLPPRGGTEAFF. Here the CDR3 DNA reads TGTGCCAGCAGCTTACCTCCGCGGGGGGGCACTGAAGCTTTCTTT. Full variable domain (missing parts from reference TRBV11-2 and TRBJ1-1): EAGVAQSPRYKIIEKRQSVAFWCNPISGHATLYWYQQILGQGPKLLIQFQNNGVVDDSQLPKDRFSAERLKGVDSTLKIQPAKLEDSAVYLCASSLPPRGGTEAFFGQGTRLTVV.

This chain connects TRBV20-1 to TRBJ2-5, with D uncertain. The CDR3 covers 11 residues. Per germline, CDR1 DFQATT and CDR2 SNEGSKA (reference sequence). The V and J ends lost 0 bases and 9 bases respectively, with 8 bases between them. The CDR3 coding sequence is TGCAGTGCTAGAGATAGTCGGGCCCAGTACTTC. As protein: CSARDSRAQYF.

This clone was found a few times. CDR3 DNA sequence: TGTGCCAGCAGATCGGTAGGGGCTGTCCAAGAGACCCAGTACTTC. Translation: CASRSVGAVQETQYF. This chain links TRBV11-2 with TRBJ2-5, with D perhaps matching TRBD1 (5 bases). The CDR3 runs to 15 residues. V was pared by 6 bases and J by 1 base, with 15 bases between. CDR1 SGHAT and CDR2 FQNNGV come from the germline V gene.

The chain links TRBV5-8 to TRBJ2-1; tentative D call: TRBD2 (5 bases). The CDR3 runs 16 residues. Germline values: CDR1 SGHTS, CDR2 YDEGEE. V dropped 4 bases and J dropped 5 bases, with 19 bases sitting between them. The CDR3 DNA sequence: TGTGCCAGCAGCCCGAGAAACGGACTCGTGAACAATGAGCAGTTCTTC. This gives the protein CASSPRNGLVNNEQFF.

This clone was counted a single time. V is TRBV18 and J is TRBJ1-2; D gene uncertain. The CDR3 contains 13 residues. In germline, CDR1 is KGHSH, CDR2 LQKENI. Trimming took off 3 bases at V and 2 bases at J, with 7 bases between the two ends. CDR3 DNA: TGTGCCAGCTCACCTGACAAGAACTATGGCTACACCTTC. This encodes CASSPDKNYGYTF.

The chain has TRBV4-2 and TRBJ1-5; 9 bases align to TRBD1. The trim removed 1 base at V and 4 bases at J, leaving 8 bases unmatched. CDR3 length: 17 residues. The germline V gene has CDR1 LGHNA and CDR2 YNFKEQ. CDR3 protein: CASSQGGDRVGNQPQHF. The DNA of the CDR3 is TGTGCCAGCAGCCAAGGAGGGGACAGGGTGGGTAATCAGCCCCAGCATTTT.

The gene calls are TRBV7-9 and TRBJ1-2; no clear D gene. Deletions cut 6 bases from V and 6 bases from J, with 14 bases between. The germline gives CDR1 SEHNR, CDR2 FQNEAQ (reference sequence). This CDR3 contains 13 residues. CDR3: CASSSPRGNGYTF. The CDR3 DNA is TGTGCCAGCAGTTCCCCTCGGGGTAATGGCTACACCTTC.